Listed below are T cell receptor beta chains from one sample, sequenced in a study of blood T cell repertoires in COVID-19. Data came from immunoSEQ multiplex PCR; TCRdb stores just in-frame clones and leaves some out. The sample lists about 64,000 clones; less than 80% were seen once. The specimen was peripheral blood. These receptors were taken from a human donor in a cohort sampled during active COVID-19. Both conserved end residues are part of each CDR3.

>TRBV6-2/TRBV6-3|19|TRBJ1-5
CASSYSVGKDSLFNQPQHF
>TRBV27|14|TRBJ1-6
CASSPSQYNSPLHF
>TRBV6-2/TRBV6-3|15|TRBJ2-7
CASSLYRGRANEQYF
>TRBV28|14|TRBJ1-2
CASKQGGGIRGYTF
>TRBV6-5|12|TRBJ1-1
CASKGANTEAFF
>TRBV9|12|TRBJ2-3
CASSPRLDTQYF
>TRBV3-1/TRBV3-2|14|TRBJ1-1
CASTSLGGNTEAFF
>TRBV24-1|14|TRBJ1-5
CATSDNPGDQPQHF
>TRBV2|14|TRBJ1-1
CASSVLQRRTEAFF
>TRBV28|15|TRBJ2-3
CASTQNGRSTDTQYF
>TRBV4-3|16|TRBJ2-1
CASSQADRGRKNEQFF
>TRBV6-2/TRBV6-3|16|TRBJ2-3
CASSWARGRGTDTQYF
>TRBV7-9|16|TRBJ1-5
CASSLAVGGGNQPQHF
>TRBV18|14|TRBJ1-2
CASSAGRTDYGYTF
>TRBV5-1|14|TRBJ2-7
CASSLPGPAGEQYF